This is a list of T cell receptor beta chains from one sample in a study of blood T cells in healthy people across ages. In TCRdb, the 5' RACE reads were re-called with MiXCR into one record per CDR3 protein. The sample includes about 1.1 million distinct CDR3 sequences, roughly two fifths seen only once; the top ten take over 10%. The sample consisted of blood. These receptors all stem from a man between 18 and 35 years old in good health. Both conserved end residues are part of each CDR3. A D gene is named only where the DNA matches it firmly. Not all rows give a size; the values are once, few, many and, for expanded clones, a class.

j_gene: TRBJ2-1; v_gene: TRBV28; d_gene: TRBD1; abundance: few; CDR3nt: TGTGCCAGCCGACCGGGACAGAACTACAATGAGCAGTTCTTC; CDR3aa: CASRPGQNYNEQFF
j_gene: TRBJ1-1; v_gene: TRBV20-1; d_gene: NA; abundance: NA; CDR3nt: TGCAGTGCGAGAGAGCCCCAGGCCCAGGAAGCTTTCTTT; CDR3aa: CSAREPQAQEAFF
j_gene: TRBJ2-3; v_gene: TRBV29-1; d_gene: TRBD2; abundance: NA; CDR3nt: TGCAGCGTTGAGAGAGCGGGGACCACAGATACGCAGTATTTT; CDR3aa: CSVERAGTTDTQYF
j_gene: TRBJ2-2; v_gene: TRBV12-3/TRBV12-4; d_gene: NA; abundance: few; CDR3nt: TGTGCCAGCAGTTCCGCGGGGAATCAGGAGCTGTTTTTT; CDR3aa: CASSSAGNQELFF
j_gene: TRBJ2-1; v_gene: TRBV4-1; d_gene: TRBD1; abundance: few; CDR3nt: TGCGCCAGCAGCCATGAACAGGGGGCTAACAATGAGCAGTTCTTC; CDR3aa: CASSHEQGANNEQFF
j_gene: TRBJ2-1; v_gene: TRBV20-1; d_gene: NA; abundance: few; CDR3nt: TGCAGTGCTCCTCGAGAGGGAGGTAATGAGCAGTTCTTC; CDR3aa: CSAPREGGNEQFF
j_gene: TRBJ2-1; v_gene: TRBV9; d_gene: NA; abundance: NA; CDR3nt: TGTGCCAGCAGCGGAGAAAACAGGCTTAGGGGTTACAATGAGCAGTTCTTC; CDR3aa: CASSGENRLRGYNEQFF
j_gene: TRBJ2-2; v_gene: TRBV10-3; d_gene: NA; abundance: few; CDR3nt: TGTGCCATCAGTGTGGGACGGGTGAACACCGGGGAGCTGTTTTTT; CDR3aa: CAISVGRVNTGELFF
j_gene: TRBJ1-2; v_gene: TRBV20-1; d_gene: NA; abundance: NA; CDR3nt: TGCAGTGCTATGGGCAGGACTAGTCTTGGCTACACCTTC; CDR3aa: CSAMGRTSLGYTF
j_gene: TRBJ2-7; v_gene: TRBV10-3; d_gene: NA; abundance: few; CDR3nt: TGTGCCATCAACAGAGAAGGGGACAATGAGCAGTACTTC; CDR3aa: CAINREGDNEQYF
j_gene: TRBJ2-3; v_gene: TRBV7-8; d_gene: NA; abundance: few; CDR3nt: TGTGCCAGCAGCTCCGAAGCGGATACGCAGTATTTT; CDR3aa: CASSSEADTQYF
j_gene: TRBJ1-1; v_gene: TRBV12-3/TRBV12-4; d_gene: NA; abundance: NA; CDR3nt: TGTGCCAGCAGACCGGGGTTTAGGGACACTGAAGCTTTCTTT; CDR3aa: CASRPGFRDTEAFF
j_gene: TRBJ2-3; v_gene: TRBV5-6; d_gene: NA; abundance: NA; CDR3nt: TGTGCCAGCAGCGCCCGGTCTCCAGGGTGGACAGATACGCAGTATTTT; CDR3aa: CASSARSPGWTDTQYF
j_gene: TRBJ2-7; v_gene: TRBV7-9; d_gene: NA; abundance: few; CDR3nt: TGTGCCAGCAGCAACGGTGGCTCCTACGAGCAGTACTTC; CDR3aa: CASSNGGSYEQYF
j_gene: TRBJ2-1; v_gene: TRBV4-2; d_gene: TRBD2; abundance: NA; CDR3nt: TGTGCCAGCAGCCAAGATCCTAGCGGGGAGCGCTACAATGAGCAGTTCTTC; CDR3aa: CASSQDPSGERYNEQFF
j_gene: TRBJ1-1; v_gene: TRBV4-3; d_gene: NA; abundance: NA; CDR3nt: TGCGCCAGCAGCCAACCGTCAGGGGCGAACACTGAAGCTTTCTTT; CDR3aa: CASSQPSGANTEAFF
j_gene: TRBJ1-3; v_gene: TRBV5-1; d_gene: TRBD1; abundance: once; CDR3nt: TGCGCCAGCAGTCTTACAGGGGGCGAATCAACTGGAAACACCATATATTTT; CDR3aa: CASSLTGGESTGNTIYF
j_gene: TRBJ2-5; v_gene: TRBV24-1; d_gene: TRBD1; abundance: many; CDR3nt: TGTGCCACCAGTGACCCAGGACAGGGAAATGTCGAGACCCAGTACTTC; CDR3aa: CATSDPGQGNVETQYF
j_gene: TRBJ2-6; v_gene: TRBV20-1; d_gene: NA; abundance: NA; CDR3nt: TGCAGTGCTAGAGGACCCTCGTGGGCCAACGTCCTGACTTTC; CDR3aa: CSARGPSWANVLTF
j_gene: TRBJ2-7; v_gene: TRBV20-1; d_gene: TRBD2; abundance: once; CDR3nt: TGCAGTGCTAGAGATAGGGACTACTCCTGCGAGCAGTACTTC; CDR3aa: CSARDRDYSCEQYF
j_gene: TRBJ1-2; v_gene: TRBV20-1; d_gene: NA; abundance: once; CDR3nt: TGCAGTGCCGCGGGGGGGGATGGCCACACCTTC; CDR3aa: CSAAGGDGHTF
j_gene: TRBJ2-7; v_gene: TRBV7-9; d_gene: NA; abundance: few; CDR3nt: TGTGCCAGCAGCAACGGGCCACCCCGTTCCTCCTACGAGCAGTACTTC; CDR3aa: CASSNGPPRSSYEQYF
j_gene: TRBJ2-1; v_gene: TRBV27; d_gene: NA; abundance: NA; CDR3nt: TGTGCCAGCAGTTTGTCCCTTCAGGGTGAGCAGTTCTTC; CDR3aa: CASSLSLQGEQFF
j_gene: TRBJ2-5; v_gene: TRBV4-2; d_gene: TRBD1; abundance: few; CDR3nt: TGTGCCAGCAGCCAAGATTGGGGCAGGGGGCTCCAAGAGACCCAGTACTTC; CDR3aa: CASSQDWGRGLQETQYF
j_gene: TRBJ1-1; v_gene: TRBV7-9; d_gene: NA; abundance: few; CDR3nt: TGTGCCAGCAGCTTTGGAGGGACCGACCCTGAAGCTTTCTTT; CDR3aa: CASSFGGTDPEAFF
j_gene: TRBJ1-2; v_gene: TRBV4-2; d_gene: NA; abundance: NA; CDR3nt: TGTGCCAGCAGCCAAGACTGGGACATCTATAACTATGGCTACACCTTC; CDR3aa: CASSQDWDIYNYGYTF
j_gene: TRBJ2-2; v_gene: TRBV29-1; d_gene: TRBD2; abundance: NA; CDR3nt: TGCAGCGTTTCAGGACTAGCAGCCGGGGAGCTGTTTTTT; CDR3aa: CSVSGLAAGELFF
j_gene: TRBJ1-1; v_gene: TRBV5-6; d_gene: NA; abundance: NA; CDR3nt: TGTGCCAGCAGCTTGCACAGGATGACAACTGAAGCTTTCTTT; CDR3aa: CASSLHRMTTEAFF